Following are 5 T cell receptor beta chains from one sample sequenced in a study of post-analysis software for immune sequencing data. Study results and caveats: Patients used about 5 TRBV segments, including TRBV5-6, TRBV5-1 and TRBV20-1, more often than controls.

The antigens these receptors bind are not known. Prepared TCR beta cDNA libraries contained unique molecular identifiers. Each CDR3 protein is one row after TCRdb ran MiXCR on the PCR reads. The sample consists of around 710,000 distinct CDR3 sequences, around 42% of them appearing once. The specimen was blood. The receptors were gathered from a girl between 5 and 17 years old with multiple sclerosis.

The chain links TRBV5-1 to TRBJ2-1; 8 nucleotides match TRBD2. Germline trimming cut 0 bases from V and 5 bases from J; bases unmatched to any gene: 4. Germline V CDR1 and CDR2: SGHRS, YFSETQ. This CDR3 is 15 amino acids long. CDR3 sequence (DNA): TGCGCCAGCAGCTTGGTCCCGGGAGGGAACAATGAGCAGTTCTTC. Its translation: CASSLVPGGNNEQFF. The full variable domain, completed using reference TRBV5-1 and TRBJ2-1, is KAGVTQTPRYLIKTRGQQVTLSCSPISGHRSVSWYQQTPGQGLQFLFEYFSETQRNKGNFPGRFSGRQFSNSRSEMNVSTLELGDSALYLCASSLVPGGNNEQFFGPGTRLTVL.

This clonotype was seen repeatedly, ten times or more. The CDR3 DNA reads as TGTGCCAGCAGCTTACGAGACGGCTACGAGCAGTACTTC. It encodes CASSLRDGYEQYF. The chain couples TRBV12-3 or TRBV12-4 to TRBJ2-7; no clear D gene. There are 13 residues in the CDR3. V dropped 6 bases and J dropped 3 bases, with 12 bases sitting between them.

V is TRBV9 and J is TRBJ2-1; weak D call: TRBD1 (5 bases). Germline V lookup: CDR1 SGDLS, CDR2 YYNGEE. V was shortened by 2 bases and J by 4 bases, with 13 bases between the two germline ends. The CDR3 totals 15 residues. The CDR3 coding sequence is TGTGCCAGCAGCGTGGGCCCGACAGCATACAATGAGCAGTTCTTC. Translated, it gives CASSVGPTAYNEQFF.

V is TRBV6-1 and J is TRBJ2-3, with TRBD1 identical over 9 bases. CDR1 is MNHNS and CDR2 is SASEGT in the germline V gene. The length of the CDR3 is 15 residues. V lost 5 bases and J lost 2; bases outside the gene matches: 5. CDR3 bases: TGTGCCAGCAGTTCCCGGGACAGGGACACAGATACGCAGTATTTT. This sequence encodes CASSSRDRDTDTQYF.

In this sample, this clonotype turned up a few times. The chain recombines TRBV29-1 with TRBJ1-2; perhaps TRBD1 as D (6 bases). Germline assignment: CDR1 SQVTM and CDR2 ANQGSEA. The CDR3 sequence is 13 residues long. V was shortened by 3 bases and J by 8 bases, with 16 bases between the two germline ends. CDR3 protein: CSVDRGTSGGYTF. The DNA for the CDR3 is TGCAGCGTTGATAGGGGGACTTCTGGCGGCTACACCTTC.